This entry describes one T cell receptor beta chain. Clones were sequenced by immunoSEQ multiplex PCR, and TCRdb holds only the in-frame ones, with some missing. Of around 440,000 clones in the sample, 88% were seen once. The source of the sample is a study of blood T cell repertoires in COVID-19. Germline values: CDR1 ENHRY, CDR2 SYGVKD. The V gene lost 0 bases and the J gene lost 4 bases, with 12 bases spanning the gap. The CDR3 is made up of 15 amino acids. The origin of this receptor is a woman between 45 and 60 years old with COVID-19, enrolled during active disease. Sequenced input: peripheral blood. This chain joins TRBV10-3 and TRBJ1-2, with D possibly TRBD1 on 5 matching bases. CDR3 region: CAISESTGFGYGYTF. Written as DNA, the CDR3 is TGTGCCATCAGTGAGTCTACAGGCTTCGGCTATGGCTACACCTTC.